The clone carrying this TCR beta chain has only one observation. The source of the sample is a study of blood T cell repertoires in COVID-19. Study processing details: Estimated nucleated cell counts came from reference gene primer amplification. Clones were sequenced by immunoSEQ multiplex PCR, and TCRdb holds only the in-frame ones, with some missing. D and trimming were read from the DNA, whereas the V and J calls and clone size are those reported in that table. The data hold around 170,000 clones, with about 74% observed a single time. The TCR was taken from a woman aged 80 or over with acute or convalescent COVID-19. Sequencing was done on a sample of peripheral blood.

CDR3 amino acids: CASSREDYGYTF. CDR3 sequence (DNA): TGCGCCAGCAGCAGGGAGGACTATGGCTACACCTTC. This chain uses TRBV5-1 with TRBJ1-2; D is unresolved. Between the trimmed V and J ends, which lost 4 bases and 3 bases, there was a span of 7 bases. Germline-derived CDR1 and CDR2 are SGHRS and YFSETQ. The length of the CDR3 is 12 residues.